This paragraph covers one TCR beta chain sequence. The sample comes from a study of blood T cells in healthy people across ages. This CDR3 region has 16 residues. Trimming removed 4 bases from V and 4 bases from J; junction bases left unmatched: 10. Germline CDR1 SEHNR, CDR2 FQNEAQ (reference sequence). Through a sample-barcoded 5' primer and a J-beta primer mix, a second PCR was run for roughly 7 to 11 cycles. One entry per CDR3 protein results from TCRdb running MiXCR on the 5' RACE reads. The sample holds fewer than 2,000,000 distinct CDR3 sequences, about 32% seen once. Material: blood. The source of this sequence is a woman in her twenties or thirties in good health. V and J are TRBV7-9 and TRBJ2-3; 8 bases map to TRBD2. CDR3 nucleotides: TGTGCCAGCAGCTCAGACATTGCGGGAGGCGCAGATACGCAGTATTTT. Protein sequence: CASSSDIAGGADTQYF.